The rows below give T cell receptor beta chains drawn from one sample of a study of blood T cell repertoires in COVID-19. Profiled with immunoSEQ multiplex PCR; TCRdb holds only in-frame clones, not every one. This table has 230,000 or so clones, 85% appearing once. Sample: PBMCs or T cells enriched from blood (not recorded which). The source is a woman aged 50 to 60 who had been exposed to COVID-19. CDR3s include the opening cysteine and the closing phenylalanine or tryptophan. Each record gives: V gene, clone size, D gene, J gene, CDR3 DNA, CDR3 protein. D genes are given only for firm matches. The size field is filled for only some rows; it gives once, few, many or a size class.

TRBV7-8	NA	NA	TRBJ2-5	TGTGCCAGCAGCTCTACTACTGCTCAAGAGACCCAGTACTTC	CASSSTTAQETQYF
TRBV5-5	NA	NA	TRBJ2-1	TGTGCCAGCAGCTTGGGGTCAGGGATCTACAATGAGCAGTTCTTC	CASSLGSGIYNEQFF
TRBV7-9	NA	TRBD2	TRBJ2-5	TGTGCCAGCAGCTCACTAGCGGGGGGGCCTCTGGAGACCCAGTACTTC	CASSSLAGGPLETQYF
TRBV7-3	NA	NA	TRBJ2-2	TGTGCCAGCAGAGAAGGCGGGGTGAACACCGGGGAGCTGTTTTTT	CASREGGVNTGELFF
TRBV5-4	NA	TRBD1	TRBJ2-1	TGTGCCAGCAGCCAACGACAGGGGGCCTACAATGAGCAGTTCTTC	CASSQRQGAYNEQFF
TRBV28	NA	NA	TRBJ2-5	TGTGCCAGCAGTCCCTCCGAGAGGGAGACCCAGTACTTC	CASSPSERETQYF
TRBV7-2	NA	TRBD2	TRBJ2-5	TGTGCCAGCAGCAAACTGCGGGGGGGAGAGACCCAGTACTTC	CASSKLRGGETQYF
TRBV3-1/TRBV3-2	NA	NA	TRBJ1-5	TGTGCCAGCAGCCCTACCGGACAGAATCAGCCCCAGCATTTT	CASSPTGQNQPQHF
TRBV21-1	NA	NA	TRBJ2-7	TGTGCCAGCAGCAAAAGGAGAGGGGGGGAGTTCGAGCAGTACTTC	CASSKRRGGEFEQYF
TRBV5-4	NA	NA	TRBJ1-2	TGTGCCAGCAGCACTGGGACTGCTCCTAACTATGGCTACACCTTC	CASSTGTAPNYGYTF
TRBV12-3/TRBV12-4	NA	NA	TRBJ1-3	TGTGCCAGCGCCCTCAGCTCTGGAAACACCATATATTTT	CASALSSGNTIYF
TRBV23-1	few	NA	TRBJ2-2	TGCGCCAGCAGTCAACTTAGGAGCACCGGGGAGCTGTTTTTT	CASSQLRSTGELFF
TRBV3-1/TRBV3-2	NA	NA	TRBJ2-1	TGTGCCAGCAGCCAAGATGGAGGGCCTGAGAATGAGCAGTTCTTC	CASSQDGGPENEQFF
TRBV24-1	NA	NA	TRBJ2-4	TGTGCCACCAGTGATTCCGCCTCAAACCGGGGCATTCAGTACTTC	CATSDSASNRGIQYF
TRBV19	few	TRBD2	TRBJ2-1	TGTGCCAGTAGTAAAGGGACTAGCGGGGACAGCTCCTACAATGAGCAGTTCTTC	CASSKGTSGDSSYNEQFF
TRBV9	NA	NA	TRBJ1-4	TGTGCCAGCAGCGTAGGTGTGGGAGTACGTGAAAAACTGTTTTTT	CASSVGVGVREKLFF
TRBV6-2/TRBV6-3	once	NA	TRBJ2-1	TGTGCCAGCAGTTACTCTCGAAGGGGTGCCAATGAGCAGTTCTTC	CASSYSRRGANEQFF
TRBV21-1	NA	NA	TRBJ2-5	TGTGCCATGTCTAGACTAGCCGCCGAGACCCAGTACTTC	CAMSRLAAETQYF
TRBV4-3	NA	NA	TRBJ1-2	TGCGCCAGCAGCCCGTCCCCCAGACAGGCATCAGTTGGCTACACCTTC	CASSPSPRQASVGYTF
TRBV7-5	NA	NA	TRBJ2-1	TGTGCCAGCCTAACTAGCGGGGGGGTGGTGCAGTTCTTC	CASLTSGGVVQFF
TRBV7-2	NA	TRBD2	TRBJ2-1	TGTGCCAGCAGCTTAGGGAGGACGGGGGGGCCCGAGCAGTTCTTC	CASSLGRTGGPEQFF
TRBV7-8	NA	TRBD1	TRBJ1-1	TGTGCCAGCAGCTCCAGGGGGGCCACTGAAGCTTTCTTT	CASSSRGATEAFF
TRBV5-4	NA	TRBD2	TRBJ2-5	TGTGCCAGCAGCCCGGGACTAGCGGGGTACCAAGAGACCCAGTACTTC	CASSPGLAGYQETQYF
TRBV5-4	NA	NA	TRBJ2-4	TGTGCCAGCAGCGGGAGGATCGGGACCAAAAACATTCAGTACTTC	CASSGRIGTKNIQYF
TRBV21-1	NA	NA	TRBJ2-5	TGTGCCAGCAATAGACAGGGCCTGAGAGAGACCCAGTACTTC	CASNRQGLRETQYF
TRBV29-1	NA	NA	TRBJ2-1	TGCAGCGTTGAGGCGGGGTTCTACAATGAGCAGTTCTTC	CSVEAGFYNEQFF
TRBV9	NA	NA	TRBJ1-6	TGTGCCAGCAGCGTCCGACAGGAGGACTCACCCCTCCACTTT	CASSVRQEDSPLHF
TRBV5-6	NA	NA	TRBJ1-2	TGTGCCAGCAGGCCCTCGACGGGTGTTTTTTTCTATGGCTACACCTTC	CASRPSTGVFFYGYTF
TRBV7-8	once	NA	TRBJ2-7	TGTGCCAGCAGCCCCGGGGGTAGAGCCCCCGAGCAGTACTTC	CASSPGGRAPEQYF
TRBV10-3	NA	TRBD2	TRBJ2-7	TGTGCCATCAGTGAGGAAGGGCTAGCGGGGACCTACGAGCAGTACTTC	CAISEEGLAGTYEQYF
TRBV25-1	NA	NA	TRBJ1-4	TGTGCCAGCAGTGGGGAGGTAGAAGAAAAACTGTTTTTT	CASSGEVEEKLFF
TRBV14	once	TRBD1	TRBJ1-1	TGTGCCAGCAGCCCAGGGGGCGAAGCTTTCTTT	CASSPGGEAFF
TRBV5-5	NA	TRBD1	TRBJ1-1	TGTGCCAGCAGCGGGAGTCAGGGGGCTTCGACTGAAGCTTTCTTT	CASSGSQGASTEAFF
TRBV29-1	few	NA	TRBJ2-5	TGCAGCGTTGAATCATCACAGGGTGGAAAGACCCAGTACTTC	CSVESSQGGKTQYF
TRBV10-2	NA	TRBD1	TRBJ2-3	TGCGCCAGCAGTGGGGTGGGACAGGAAGATACGCAGTATTTT	CASSGVGQEDTQYF
TRBV2	NA	NA	TRBJ2-7	TGTGCCAGCAGTGAGGGGGGTTCCTCCTCCTTCTACGAGCAGTACTTC	CASSEGGSSSFYEQYF
TRBV7-9	NA	NA	TRBJ2-7	TGTGCCAGCAGCTCGACAGGTAGAGTTGACGAGCAGTACTTC	CASSSTGRVDEQYF
TRBV30	NA	TRBD2	TRBJ2-3	TGTGCCTGGTCTAGCGGGGTCAAATTAGCACTTAGCACAGATACGCAGTATTTT	CAWSSGVKLALSTDTQYF
TRBV13	once	NA	TRBJ1-1	TGTGCCAGCAGCGTCGGGTTAGGGGGAGGGACTGAAGCTTTCTTT	CASSVGLGGGTEAFF
TRBV6-2/TRBV6-3	NA	TRBD2	TRBJ2-1	TGTGCCAGCAGCGCCCTAAGGGACGGGGGGGCCGTGAATGAGCAGTTCTTC	CASSALRDGGAVNEQFF
TRBV19	NA	NA	TRBJ1-2	TGTGCCAGTAGTATGAGAGGTAATAGCGCCTTC	CASSMRGNSAF
TRBV6-4	NA	NA	TRBJ1-2	TGTGCCAGCAGTGAACGGGCCCTCACAGGGTTGGGGTATGGCTACACCTTC	CASSERALTGLGYGYTF
TRBV29-1	NA	NA	TRBJ1-1	TGCAGCGTTGGTGGGCCCTTCACTGAAGCTTTCTTT	CSVGGPFTEAFF
TRBV5-1	NA	NA	TRBJ2-7	TGCGCCAGCAGCCCCGGGACACTCCTTAGCGAGCAGTACTTC	CASSPGTLLSEQYF
TRBV7-2	NA	TRBD2	TRBJ2-5	TGTGCCAGCAGCCTTGAACAAGGCGGGGGAAGAGAGACCCAGTACTTC	CASSLEQGGGRETQYF
TRBV7-9	NA	TRBD1	TRBJ1-2	TGTGCCAGCAGCGGACGGACAGGGGTTGGCTACACCTTC	CASSGRTGVGYTF
TRBV24-1	NA	NA	TRBJ2-1	TGTGCCACCAGTGACCCATCTGAGGGTTTGGGTGAGCAGTTCTTC	CATSDPSEGLGEQFF
TRBV19	few	NA	TRBJ2-5	TGTGCCAGTAGTATAGACCGGGACACAGAGACCCAGTACTTC	CASSIDRDTETQYF
TRBV3-1/TRBV3-2	NA	TRBD1	TRBJ1-5	TGTGCCAGCAGCCAAGGAGGGACAGGGGGCGCGCGGCAGCCCCAGCATTTT	CASSQGGTGGARQPQHF
TRBV3-1/TRBV3-2	NA	TRBD1	TRBJ1-2	TGTGCCAGCAGCCAAGATCCCAGGGGGCTCAACGTCAACTATGGCTACACCTTC	CASSQDPRGLNVNYGYTF
TRBV5-1	once	NA	TRBJ1-1	TGCGCCAGCAGCGCAGGACAGCTGAACACTGAAGCTTTCTTT	CASSAGQLNTEAFF
TRBV11-2	once	TRBD1	TRBJ2-1	TGTGCCAGCAGCTGGACAGGGAGTACAAACAATGAGCAGTTCTTC	CASSWTGSTNNEQFF
TRBV7-2	NA	TRBD2	TRBJ2-5	TGTGCCAGCAGCCACCGACTAGCGGGGGCGGGGGAGACCCAGTACTTC	CASSHRLAGAGETQYF
TRBV7-9	NA	TRBD1	TRBJ1-4	TGTGCCAGCAGTTACCGACAGGGCATGGATGAAAAACTGTTTTTT	CASSYRQGMDEKLFF
TRBV6-2/TRBV6-3	NA	NA	TRBJ2-2	TGTGCCAGCAGTTACTACGGGGACATGGGCGGGGAGCTGTTTTTT	CASSYYGDMGGELFF
TRBV7-2	NA	NA	TRBJ1-5	TGTGCCAGCAGCTTAGCGTGGAGACCCACCTCCAATCAGCCCCAGCATTTT	CASSLAWRPTSNQPQHF
TRBV6-2/TRBV6-3	once	NA	TRBJ1-1	TGTGCCAGCAGTTACTCCCGAGACAGATTAAAGAACACTGAAGCTTTCTTT	CASSYSRDRLKNTEAFF
TRBV6-4	few	NA	TRBJ2-5	TGTGCCAGCAGTGATGGGGAGTCAGAGACCCAGTACTTC	CASSDGESETQYF